These 16 T cell receptor beta chains originate from one sample sequenced in a study of beta chain features in type 1 diabetes. Of the isolated RNA, all was reverse transcribed, and so the sequenced material was expressed TCRB transcripts. Here immunoSEQ multiplex PCR was the method, and the copy in TCRdb shows in-frame clones only, minus some. The table includes 630,000 or so clones, more than 13% detected once. Study conclusions and caveats: Shortening of TCRB CDR3s, moderate but significant, appeared in all four CD4+ subsets of Type 1 diabetes patients.

The antigens these receptors bind are not known. The specimen sequenced was naive CD4+ T cells from blood. These receptors came from a young man with type 1 diabetes.

In this sample, this clone turned up once. This chain links TRBV2 with TRBJ2-5, with 7 bases aligning to TRBD1. Germline assignment: CDR1 SNHLY and CDR2 FYNNEI. V shed 10 bases, J shed 3 bases, and the junction held 5 bases outside the gene matches. The CDR3 extends over 12 amino acids. CDR3 nucleotide sequence: TGTGCCACCACAGGGGATGAAGAGACCCAGTACTTC. Translating gives CATTGDEETQYF.

The gene calls are TRBV7-2 and TRBJ2-5; D is unresolved. Trimming pared 5 bases from V and 5 bases from J, leaving 9 bases between. The CDR3 is 12 amino acids. The V gene's germline CDR1 is SGHTA and CDR2 FQGNSA. The CDR3 nucleotides are TGTGCCAGCAGCCTAAATCCCGAGACCCAGTACTTC. Its protein product is CASSLNPETQYF.

The chain combines TRBV7-2 with TRBJ1-5; TRBD1 is a possible D gene (5 bases). CDR3 size: 14 residues. CDR1 and CDR2 (germline): SGHTA, FQGNSA. Deletions cut 3 bases from V and 8 bases from J, with 14 bases between. For the CDR3, the DNA is TGTGCCAGCAGCTTCAATGGGGGACCGGAGCCCCAGCATTTT. Translating it yields CASSFNGGPEPQHF. The full variable domain, rest sourced from reference TRBV7-2 and TRBJ1-5, is GAGVSQSPSNKVTEKGKDVELRCDPISGHTALYWYRQSLGQGLEFLIYFQGNSAPDKSGLPSDRFSAERTGGSVSTLTIQRTQQEDSAVYLCASSFNGGPEPQHFGDGTRLSIL.

This clone was observed a few times. V is TRBV11-2 and J is TRBJ2-3; 9 bases line up with TRBD2. V lost 5 bases to trimming and J lost 3 bases; unmatched junction nucleotides: 9. The CDR3 has 16 residues. Germline CDR1 is SGHAT and CDR2 is FQNNGV. CDR3 protein: CASSKGLAGPTDTQYF. The CDR3 coding sequence is TGTGCCAGCAGCAAGGGGCTAGCGGGACCTACAGATACGCAGTATTTT. Full variable domain (missing parts from reference TRBV11-2 and TRBJ2-3): EAGVAQSPRYKIIEKRQSVAFWCNPISGHATLYWYQQILGQGPKLLIQFQNNGVVDDSQLPKDRFSAERLKGVDSTLKIQPAKLEDSAVYLCASSKGLAGPTDTQYFGPGTRLTVL.

This clone showed up just a few times. V is TRBV29-1 and J is TRBJ1-1, with D maybe TRBD1 (6 bases). This CDR3 comprises 12 residues. Germline CDR1 and CDR2: SQVTM and ANQGSEA. The DNA of the CDR3 is TGCAGTCAGGGACAAGCGAACACTGAAGCTTTCTTT. It encodes CSQGQANTEAFF.

The chain is built from TRBV18 and TRBJ2-6, with D uncertain. Trimming cost V 5 bases and J 4 bases, with 9 bases left between them. Germline values: CDR1 KGHSH, CDR2 LQKENI. The CDR3 length is 14 residues. As DNA, the CDR3 is TGTGCCAGCTCATCCTCGACGGGGGCCAACGTCCTGACTTTC. Residues: CASSSSTGANVLTF.

The chain couples TRBV27 to TRBJ2-5; D call uncertain. Deletions cut 1 base from V and 2 bases from J, with 8 bases between. The CDR3 is 14 residues long. The germline gives CDR1 MNHEY, CDR2 SMNVEV (reference sequence). CDR3 coding DNA: TGTGCCAGCAGTTTATATAACAGTCAAGAGACCCAGTACTTC. This gives the protein CASSLYNSQETQYF.

The gene calls are TRBV7-2 and TRBJ2-7; D gene unclear. V was cut by 5 bases and J by 3 bases, with 11 bases left in between. This CDR3 has 13 amino acids. Germline V CDR1 and CDR2: SGHTA, FQGNSA. The CDR3 spells CASSKDLNYEQYF. Here the CDR3 DNA reads TGTGCCAGCAGCAAGGACCTTAACTACGAGCAGTACTTC.

This clone has just a few counts. This chain connects TRBV6-6 to TRBJ1-5; D may be TRBD1 (5 bases). CDR1 MNHNY and CDR2 SVGAGI come from the germline V gene (reference sequence). V was cut by 5 bases and J by 2 bases, with 10 bases left in between. The CDR3 has 14 amino acids. CDR3 sequence reads: CASSAAGGNQPQHF. Here the CDR3 DNA reads TGTGCCAGCAGTGCGGCGGGGGGCAATCAGCCCCAGCATTTT.

The chain combines TRBV29-1 with TRBJ2-3; D may be TRBD1 (5 bases). The germline V gene encodes CDR1 SQVTM and CDR2 ANQGSEA. The ends were cut back, 2 bases at V and 3 bases at J, with 12 bases in the middle. The CDR3 loop spans 14 amino acids. The CDR3 DNA reads TGCAGCGTTGAAAAGGGGATGAGTACAGATACGCAGTATTTT. Translated: CSVEKGMSTDTQYF.

This clone was detected a few times. The gene calls are TRBV30 and TRBJ2-7; TRBD2 matches 8 bases. CDR3 size: 14 residues. The trim removed 6 bases at V and 0 bases at J, leaving 7 bases unmatched. In germline, CDR1 is GTSNPN, CDR2 SVGIG (reference sequence). CDR3 protein: CACRKRESSYEQYF. CDR3 DNA: TGTGCCTGTCGTAAGCGGGAGAGCTCCTACGAGCAGTACTTC.

The CDR3 region has the DNA TGTGCCAGCAGCTCATACAGGGTGAACACTGAAGCTTTCTTT. This encodes CASSSYRVNTEAFF. This rearrangement joins TRBV7-8 to TRBJ1-1; weak D call: TRBD1 (6 bases). V was trimmed by 4 bases and J by 0 bases, leaving 9 bases between them. The CDR3 totals 14 residues. The V gene's germline CDR1 is SGHVS and CDR2 FQNEAQ.

The gene calls are TRBV28 and TRBJ1-2, with D possibly TRBD1 on 5 matching bases. The V gene lost 6 bases and the J gene lost 4 bases, with 18 bases spanning the gap. The CDR3 runs 15 residues. Looked up from germline, CDR1 is MDHEN and CDR2 is SYDVKM. The CDR3, as DNA: TGTGCCAGCAGACTTGGTGGGGCAGTCAGCTATGGCTACACCTTC. This translates into CASRLGGAVSYGYTF.

This chain links TRBV10-3 with TRBJ2-7; 7 nucleotides align to TRBD1. Germline V CDR1 and CDR2: ENHRY, SYGVKD. CDR3 length equals 15 residues. V lost 0 bases, J lost 2 bases, and 4 bases stayed unmatched. CDR3 DNA sequence: TGTGCCATCAGTGAGTCCCGGGACAGCACCTACGAGCAGTACTTC. Its protein is CAISESRDSTYEQYF.

The chain employs TRBV5-1 and TRBJ1-5; no clear D gene. There are 14 residues in the CDR3. The germline V and J ends were trimmed by 0 bases and 5 bases, with 9 bases remaining between them. Germline CDR1 SGHRS, CDR2 YFSETQ. The CDR3 nucleotides read TGCGCCAGCAGCTTGGGGGCAGAATATCAGCCCCAGCATTTT. Protein sequence: CASSLGAEYQPQHF.

The chain recombines TRBV18 with TRBJ1-1; D is uncertain. CDR3 size: 16 residues. Germline CDR1 KGHSH, CDR2 LQKENI. The V gene lost 0 bases and the J gene lost 8 bases, with 19 bases spanning the gap. CDR3 sequence reads: CASSPPRWEAPAEAFF. CDR3 DNA: TGTGCCAGCTCACCACCCAGGTGGGAGGCCCCGGCGGAAGCTTTCTTT.